This T cell receptor beta chain was retrieved from a study of T cells after yellow fever vaccination. TCRdb passed the 5' RACE reads through MiXCR, listing each CDR3 protein once. The sample holds more than 250,000 distinct CDR3 sequences, around 6.8% seen once. J lost 6 bases, V lost 1 base, and 6 bases had no gene match. The CDR3 loop spans 17 amino acids. In germline, CDR1 is SGHVS, CDR2 FQNEAQ. A remark on this clonotype: Its antigen is still unknown.

Whole-study results and caveats: Booster samples showed a return of most primary-vaccination clones (roughly 96% CD4, around 88% CD8). CD4 and CD8 compartments shared a small share of clonotypes. Contaminating bulk clonotypes could be abundant in FACS-sorted repertoires.

The chain couples TRBV7-8 to TRBJ2-1, with 13 positions matching TRBD2. The input for sequencing was PBMCs, taken approximately 40 days after the first yellow fever vaccination. The TCR was taken from a man aged 18 to 29 who received the YFV17D yellow fever vaccine. The CDR3 DNA reads TGTGCCAGCAGCTTAGGCCTACTAGCGGGGGGGCTCAATGAGCAGTTCTTC. Translated, it gives CASSLGLLAGGLNEQFF.